The clone carrying this T cell receptor beta chain was detected only a few times. Antigen: not known. The data belong to a study of CD8 T cells in ankylosing spondylitis. Findings and limits, study-wide: Within matched ankylosing spondylitis synovial fluid, disease-linked clones were reportedly significantly enriched.

Each CDR3 protein is one row after TCRdb ran MiXCR on the 5' RACE reads. Here the sample spans 340,000 or so distinct CDR3 sequences, roughly 14% being singletons. The sequence was obtained from a male donor with ankylosing spondylitis or in good health (not recorded which). The sample comprised blood, either unsorted or a sorted T cell fraction (not recorded which).

The CDR3: CSVATEDTQYF. As DNA, the CDR3 is TGCAGCGTCGCGACAGAAGATACGCAGTATTTT. The chain couples TRBV29-1 to TRBJ2-3; the D gene is possibly TRBD1 (5 bases). Germline V lookup: CDR1 SQVTM, CDR2 ANQGSEA. CDR3 length: 11 amino acids. Trimming stripped 6 bases from V and 5 bases from J, with 9 bases between.